The T cell receptor (beta chain) described here comes from a study of blood T cells in healthy people across ages. Germline assignment: CDR1 MNHEY and CDR2 SVGEGT. The ends were cut back, 5 bases at V and 11 bases at J, with 18 bases in the middle. This CDR3 region has 13 residues. For the second PCR, which ran for roughly 7 to 11 cycles, a sample-barcoded 5' primer and a J-beta primer mix were used. TCRdb called the 5' RACE reads again in MiXCR, with one record for every CDR3 protein. The table includes roughly 700,000 distinct CDR3 sequences, 45% to 50% detected once. Individuals who donated were healthy Caucasians from Russia aged roughly 6 to 90.

This chain links TRBV6-2 or TRBV6-3 with TRBJ2-5; tentative D call: TRBD2 (6 bases). This receptor was taken from an older woman in good health. Sequenced sample: blood. CDR3: CASSGTLAREQYF. Written as DNA, the CDR3 is TGTGCCAGCAGTGGAACCCTAGCGCGTGAGCAGTACTTC.